What follows is one T cell receptor (beta chain) and its context. The sample contains more than one DNA sequence encoding this CDR3. The protocol was immunoSEQ multiplex PCR, while the TCRdb copy is restricted to in-frame clones and leaves out a portion. The data contain 120,000 or so clones, around 90% of them singletons. These data are taken from a study of blood T cell repertoires in COVID-19. Trimming shortened V by 0 bases and J by 0 bases, and 8 bases separated the two germline ends. CDR3 size: 15 residues. Germline V gives CDR1 SGHRS, CDR2 YFSETQ. This receptor was obtained from a human donor in a cohort sampled during active COVID-19. Sequencing was performed on peripheral blood. V usage is TRBV5-1 and J usage is TRBJ2-3; D is unresolved. In DNA, the CDR3 is TGCGCCAGCAGCTTGGAGTCAGGTAGCACAGATACGCAGTATTTT. Amino acid sequence: CASSLESGSTDTQYF.